This T cell receptor beta chain emerged from a study of blood T cell repertoires in COVID-19. Study context: Sites across the United States, Italy and Spain contributed samples from acute and convalescent COVID-19. T cells, B-cell-depleted T cells, or PBMCs supplied cDNA or gDNA.

V was pared by 3 bases and J by 5 bases, with 14 bases between. There are 14 residues in the CDR3. Germline-derived CDR1 and CDR2 are GTSNPN and SVGIG (reference sequence). Per the original methods: How many nucleated cells were present was estimated from reference gene primer amplification. Libraries were prepared by immunoSEQ multiplex PCR; TCRdb keeps only in-frame clonotypes and omits some of them. The V and J calls and clone size are taken from that table; D and trimming were inferred from the DNA. The sample consists of 130,000 or so clones, roughly two thirds of them appearing once. The chain employs TRBV30 and TRBJ2-1; D is unclear. What was sequenced was peripheral blood. The TCR comes from a woman aged 65 to 85 with acute or convalescent COVID-19. This CDR3 reads CAWSAMRKDNEQFF. The CDR3 DNA follows: TGTGCCTGGAGCGCCATGAGGAAAGACAATGAGCAGTTCTTC.